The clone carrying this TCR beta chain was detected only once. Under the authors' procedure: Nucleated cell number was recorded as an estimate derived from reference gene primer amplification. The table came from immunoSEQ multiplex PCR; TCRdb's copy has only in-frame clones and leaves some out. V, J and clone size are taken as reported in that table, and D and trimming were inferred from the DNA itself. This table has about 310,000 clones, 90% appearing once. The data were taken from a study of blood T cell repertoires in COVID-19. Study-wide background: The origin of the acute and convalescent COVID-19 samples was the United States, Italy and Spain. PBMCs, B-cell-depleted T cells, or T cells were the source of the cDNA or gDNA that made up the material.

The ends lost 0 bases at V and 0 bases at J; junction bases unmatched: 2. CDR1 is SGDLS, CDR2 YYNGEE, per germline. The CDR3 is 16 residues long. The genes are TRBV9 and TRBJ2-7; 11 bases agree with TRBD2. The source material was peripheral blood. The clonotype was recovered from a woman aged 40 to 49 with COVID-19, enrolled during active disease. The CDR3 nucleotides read TGTGCCAGCAGCGTAGCTAGCGGGGGGCCCTCCTACGAGCAGTACTTC. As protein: CASSVASGGPSYEQYF.